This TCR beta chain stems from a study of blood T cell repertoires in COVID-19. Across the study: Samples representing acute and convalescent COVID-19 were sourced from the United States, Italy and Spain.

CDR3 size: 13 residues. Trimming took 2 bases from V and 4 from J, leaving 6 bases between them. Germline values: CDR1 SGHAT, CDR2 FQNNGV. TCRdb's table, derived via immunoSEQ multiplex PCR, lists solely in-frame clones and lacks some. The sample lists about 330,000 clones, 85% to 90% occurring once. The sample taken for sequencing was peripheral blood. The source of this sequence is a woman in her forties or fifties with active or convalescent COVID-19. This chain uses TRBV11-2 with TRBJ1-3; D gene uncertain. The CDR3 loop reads CASSLNEGNTIYF. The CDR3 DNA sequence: TGTGCCAGCAGCTTAAACGAGGGAAACACCATATATTTT.